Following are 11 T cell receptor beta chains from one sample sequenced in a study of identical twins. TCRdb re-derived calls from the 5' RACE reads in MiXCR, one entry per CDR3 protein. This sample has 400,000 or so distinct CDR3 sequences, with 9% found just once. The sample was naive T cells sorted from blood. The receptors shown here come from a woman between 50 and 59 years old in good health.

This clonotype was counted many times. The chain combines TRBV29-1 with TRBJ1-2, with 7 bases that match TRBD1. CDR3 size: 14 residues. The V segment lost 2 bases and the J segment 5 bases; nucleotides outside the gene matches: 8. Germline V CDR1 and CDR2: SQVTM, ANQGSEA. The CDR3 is CSVEKGGINYGYTF. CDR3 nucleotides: TGCAGCGTTGAAAAAGGGGGCATTAATTATGGCTACACCTTC.

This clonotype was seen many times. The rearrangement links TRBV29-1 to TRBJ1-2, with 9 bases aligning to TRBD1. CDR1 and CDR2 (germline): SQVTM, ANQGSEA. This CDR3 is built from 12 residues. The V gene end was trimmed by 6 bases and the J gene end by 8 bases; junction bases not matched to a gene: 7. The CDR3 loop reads CSVSQGAGGYTF. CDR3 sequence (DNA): TGCAGCGTCTCACAGGGGGCGGGAGGCTACACCTTC.

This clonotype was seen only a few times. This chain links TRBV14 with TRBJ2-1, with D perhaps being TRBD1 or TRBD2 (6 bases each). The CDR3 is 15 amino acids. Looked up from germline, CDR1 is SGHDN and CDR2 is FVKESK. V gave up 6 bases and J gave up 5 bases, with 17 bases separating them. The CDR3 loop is CASRRGGGNHNEQFF. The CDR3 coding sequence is TGTGCCAGCAGGAGAGGAGGGGGAAATCACAATGAGCAGTTCTTC. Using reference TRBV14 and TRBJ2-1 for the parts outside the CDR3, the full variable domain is EAGVTQFPSHSVIEKGQTVTLRCDPISGHDNLYWYRRVMGKEIKFLLHFVKESKQDESGMPNNRFLAERTGGTYSTLKVQPAELEDSGVYFCASRRGGGNHNEQFFGPGTRLTVL.

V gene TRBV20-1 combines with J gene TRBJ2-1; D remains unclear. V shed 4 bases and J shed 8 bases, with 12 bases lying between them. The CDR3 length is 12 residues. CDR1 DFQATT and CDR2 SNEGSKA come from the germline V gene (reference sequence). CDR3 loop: CSANQEFYEQFF. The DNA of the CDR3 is TGCAGTGCTAACCAGGAATTCTATGAGCAGTTCTTC.

DNA of the CDR3: TGCAGCGTTTACCCGGGACTCCACTACAATGAGCAGTTCTTC. Protein sequence: CSVYPGLHYNEQFF. The rearrangement links TRBV29-1 to TRBJ2-1; TRBD2 is a possible D gene (6 bases). V dropped 5 bases and J dropped 3 bases, with 14 bases sitting between them. This CDR3 is 14 amino acids long. The germline V gene encodes CDR1 SQVTM and CDR2 ANQGSEA.

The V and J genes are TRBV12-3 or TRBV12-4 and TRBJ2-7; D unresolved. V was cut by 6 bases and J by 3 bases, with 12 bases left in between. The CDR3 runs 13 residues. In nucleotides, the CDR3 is TGTGCCAGCAGGTCGGGCCGGGTCTACGAGCAGTACTTC. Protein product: CASRSGRVYEQYF.

CDR3 protein: CATSDNGQLETQYF. CDR3 in DNA: TGTGCCACCAGTGACAATGGACAGTTGGAGACCCAGTACTTC. This chain links TRBV24-1 with TRBJ2-5; TRBD1 might be the D (6 bases). Germline V gives CDR1 KGHDR, CDR2 SFDVKD. CDR3 length: 14 residues. V was clipped by 4 bases and J by 5 bases, with 13 bases between them.

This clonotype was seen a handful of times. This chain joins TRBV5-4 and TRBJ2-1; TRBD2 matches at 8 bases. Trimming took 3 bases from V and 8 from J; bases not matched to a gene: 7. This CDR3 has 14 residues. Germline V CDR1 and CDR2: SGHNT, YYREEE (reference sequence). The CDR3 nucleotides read TGTGCCAGCAGCTCGGCGGGAGGAGGCGATGAGCAGTTCTTC. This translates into CASSSAGGGDEQFF.

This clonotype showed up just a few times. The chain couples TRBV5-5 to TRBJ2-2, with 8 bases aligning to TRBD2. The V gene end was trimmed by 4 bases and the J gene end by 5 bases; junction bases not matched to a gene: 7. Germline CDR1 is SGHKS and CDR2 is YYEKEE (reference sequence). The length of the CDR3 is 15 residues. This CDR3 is CASSPGTSITGELFF. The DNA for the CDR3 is TGTGCCAGCAGCCCCGGGACTAGTATAACCGGGGAGCTGTTTTTT.

The CDR3 is CASHAGVYTGELFF. As DNA, the CDR3 is TGTGCCAGCCACGCGGGAGTATACACCGGGGAGCTGTTTTTT. This sequence joins TRBV28 and TRBJ2-2; TRBD2 aligns across 7 bases. With V trimmed by 8 bases and J by 3 bases, 6 bases remained unmatched. Germline V CDR1 and CDR2: MDHEN, SYDVKM. The length of the CDR3 is 14 residues. Variable domain in full (rest from reference TRBV28 and TRBJ2-2): DVKVTQSSRYLVKRTGEKVFLECVQDMDHENMFWYRQDPGLGLRLIYFSYDVKMKEKGDIPEGYSVSREKKERFSLILESASTNQTSMYLCASHAGVYTGELFFGEGSRLTVL.

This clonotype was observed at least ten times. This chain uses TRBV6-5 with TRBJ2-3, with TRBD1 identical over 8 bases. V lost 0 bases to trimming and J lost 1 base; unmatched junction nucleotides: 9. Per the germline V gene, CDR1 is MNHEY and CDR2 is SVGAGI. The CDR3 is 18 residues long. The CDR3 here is CASSYSKDREGGTDTQYF. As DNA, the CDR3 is TGTGCCAGCAGTTACTCGAAGGACAGGGAAGGAGGCACAGATACGCAGTATTTT.